These T cell receptor beta chains were read from a single sample in a study of T cells after yellow fever vaccination. TCRdb reprocessed the 5' RACE reads via MiXCR and lists one record per CDR3 protein. Of 300,000 to 350,000 distinct CDR3 sequences listed, around 4.5% are singletons. Sample: PBMCs, taken 15 days after the yellow fever booster vaccination. The source of these receptors is a man younger than 30 who received the YFV17D yellow fever vaccine. The CDR3 runs from the conserved cysteine through the conserved F or W. The order of the fields is J gene, V gene, CDR3 protein.

TRBJ2-2,TRBV7-6,CASSPDRRGELFF
TRBJ2-3,TRBV12-3/TRBV12-4,CASTQVGATDTQYF
TRBJ2-2,TRBV5-1,CASSPGLGDTGELFF
TRBJ2-1,TRBV10-3,CAISDPNEQFF
TRBJ2-5,TRBV3-1,CASSQAQGQETQYF
TRBJ2-5,TRBV5-1,CASSLGGGVQETQYF
TRBJ2-3,TRBV7-9,CASIPPGRMFTDTQYF
TRBJ2-2,TRBV7-2,CASRPTGANTGELFF
TRBJ2-1,TRBV7-9,CASSLGTGDYNEQFF
TRBJ2-1,TRBV9,CASSVGGRTNNEQFF
TRBJ2-3,TRBV11-2,CASSHGQGAVTDTQYF
TRBJ1-5,TRBV5-6,CASILATGNQPQHF
TRBJ2-7,TRBV11-2,CASSLLPGQVYEQYF
TRBJ2-7,TRBV6-6,CASRPSRYEQYF
TRBJ2-5,TRBV7-2,CASSPGTVFGTQYF
TRBJ2-4,TRBV18,CASSRGQGLVKNIQYF
TRBJ2-7,TRBV12-3/TRBV12-4,CASSLLGVYEQYF
TRBJ1-3,TRBV20-1,CSAIGIGNTIYF
TRBJ2-2,TRBV5-8,CASTPISETNTGELFF
TRBJ1-6,TRBV20-1,CSASRARSQGNSPLHF
TRBJ1-2,TRBV12-5,CASGLEYGGYTF
TRBJ2-7,TRBV6-2/TRBV6-3,CASSPYGTPSYEQYF
TRBJ2-2,TRBV7-2,CASSTRVGGELFF
TRBJ1-5,TRBV27,CASSFWNQPQHF
TRBJ2-5,TRBV2,CASKHPGGEQETQYF
TRBJ2-3,TRBV5-1,CASAGQGSDTQYF
TRBJ2-2,TRBV12-3/TRBV12-4,CASSFWAPNTGELFF
TRBJ2-2,TRBV10-3,CAISSLAGGNTGELFF
TRBJ2-7,TRBV4-3,CASSLTGNGAEQYF